By share of the sample, the clone carrying this TCR beta chain is medium-sized (0.01 to 0.1%). This specimen belongs to a study of immune characterization of retroperitoneal liposarcoma. Germline V gives CDR1 MNHNS, CDR2 SASEGT. The CDR3 loop spans 14 amino acids. TCRdb itself ran the PCR reads through MiXCR, one entry per CDR3 protein. The repertoire holds some 3,000 distinct CDR3 sequences, with over 40% as singletons. The specimen sequenced was tumor tissue. The J gene is TRBJ2-5, the V gene TRBV6-1; TRBD1 agrees at 12 bases. Judging by the DNA end, TRBJ2-7 fits better; the J call may be wrong. This receptor was obtained from a male donor with retroperitoneal liposarcoma. The CDR3 DNA reads as TGTGCCTACGGGACAGGGGGCGCTTCCTACGAGCAGTACTTC. Its protein is CAYGTGGASYEQYF.